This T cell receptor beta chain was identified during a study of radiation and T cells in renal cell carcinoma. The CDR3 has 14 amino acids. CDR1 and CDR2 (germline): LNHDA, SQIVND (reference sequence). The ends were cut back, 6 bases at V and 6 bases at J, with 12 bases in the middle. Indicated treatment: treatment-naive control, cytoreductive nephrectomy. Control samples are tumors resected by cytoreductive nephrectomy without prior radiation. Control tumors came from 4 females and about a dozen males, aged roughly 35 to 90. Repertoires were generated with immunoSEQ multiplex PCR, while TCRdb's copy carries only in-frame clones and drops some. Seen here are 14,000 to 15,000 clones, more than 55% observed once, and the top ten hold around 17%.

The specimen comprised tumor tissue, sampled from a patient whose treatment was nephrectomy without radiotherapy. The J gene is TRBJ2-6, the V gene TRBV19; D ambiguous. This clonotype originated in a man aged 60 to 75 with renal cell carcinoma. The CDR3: CASSILRAANVLTF. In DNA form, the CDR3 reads TGTGCCAGTAGCATTTTAAGGGCGGCCAACGTCCTGACTTTC.